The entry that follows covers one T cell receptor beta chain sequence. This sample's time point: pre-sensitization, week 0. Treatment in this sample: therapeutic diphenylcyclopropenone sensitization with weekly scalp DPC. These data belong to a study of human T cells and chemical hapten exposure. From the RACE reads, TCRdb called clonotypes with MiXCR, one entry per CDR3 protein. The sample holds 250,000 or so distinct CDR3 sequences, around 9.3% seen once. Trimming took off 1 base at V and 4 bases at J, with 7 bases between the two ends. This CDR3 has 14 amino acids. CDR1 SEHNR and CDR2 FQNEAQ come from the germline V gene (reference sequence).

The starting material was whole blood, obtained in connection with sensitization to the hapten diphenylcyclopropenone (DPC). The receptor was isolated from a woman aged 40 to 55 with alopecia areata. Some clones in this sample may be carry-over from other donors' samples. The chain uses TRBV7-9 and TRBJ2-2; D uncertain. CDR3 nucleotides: TGTGCCAGCAGCTTAGGCAGATCCACCGGGGAGCTGTTTTTT. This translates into CASSLGRSTGELFF.